Detailed here is one TCR beta chain. Antigen: not known. Source study methods: The study built a papillary thyroid cancer distant-metastasis classifier from CDR3 differences across clinicopathological groups. Using MiXCR, TCRdb reanalyzed the PCR reads. In this record, the V and J calls reflect TCRdb's handling and not the investigators' own analysis. The sample carries approximately 65,000 clones, less than 5% recorded once. No treatment had been given to any patient before thyroid surgery. The entry originates in a study of metastatic and nonmetastatic thyroid tumors. For the study at large: Across peripheral blood and tumor or nodule tissue samples taken from malignant and benign thyroid patients, the repertoires were compared with one another.

CDR1 MDHEN and CDR2 SYDVKM come from the germline V gene. The ends were cut back, 6 bases at V and 2 bases at J, with 14 bases in the middle. The CDR3 length is 16 residues. General study points: Significantly higher TCR beta diversity was reportedly seen in malignant thyroid tumors than benign nodules, in blood and tumor.

The sequencing sample was made of blood. The TCR originated in a female donor with papillary thyroid cancer or a benign thyroid nodule (not recorded which). Some clones in this sample may be carry-over from other donors' samples. V gene TRBV28 combines with J gene TRBJ2-6; maybe TRBD2 (5 bases). CDR3 sequence (DNA): TGTGCCAGCAGACTCCGGGGTGTGGCTGGGGCCAACGTCCTGACTTTC. Translating gives CASRLRGVAGANVLTF.